This TCR beta chain was identified during a study of beta chain features in type 1 diabetes. The entirety of the isolated RNA underwent reverse transcription, so expressed TCRB transcripts were sequenced. Here immunoSEQ multiplex PCR was the method, and the copy in TCRdb shows in-frame clones only, minus some. There are 430,000 or so clones in the sample; about 10% occur only once, and more than 0.045% lies in the top ten. The origin of this receptor is a woman aged 18-35 years in good health. Sequencing was carried out using naive CD4+ T cells from blood.

The CDR3 coding sequence is TGCAGTGCTACCAATTCACCCCTCCACTTT. It codes for CSATNSPLHF. V gene TRBV20-1 combines with J gene TRBJ1-6; the D is unclear. In germline, CDR1 is DFQATT, CDR2 SNEGSKA (reference sequence). This CDR3 is 10 amino acids long. V was trimmed by 4 bases and J by 7 bases, leaving 2 bases between them.